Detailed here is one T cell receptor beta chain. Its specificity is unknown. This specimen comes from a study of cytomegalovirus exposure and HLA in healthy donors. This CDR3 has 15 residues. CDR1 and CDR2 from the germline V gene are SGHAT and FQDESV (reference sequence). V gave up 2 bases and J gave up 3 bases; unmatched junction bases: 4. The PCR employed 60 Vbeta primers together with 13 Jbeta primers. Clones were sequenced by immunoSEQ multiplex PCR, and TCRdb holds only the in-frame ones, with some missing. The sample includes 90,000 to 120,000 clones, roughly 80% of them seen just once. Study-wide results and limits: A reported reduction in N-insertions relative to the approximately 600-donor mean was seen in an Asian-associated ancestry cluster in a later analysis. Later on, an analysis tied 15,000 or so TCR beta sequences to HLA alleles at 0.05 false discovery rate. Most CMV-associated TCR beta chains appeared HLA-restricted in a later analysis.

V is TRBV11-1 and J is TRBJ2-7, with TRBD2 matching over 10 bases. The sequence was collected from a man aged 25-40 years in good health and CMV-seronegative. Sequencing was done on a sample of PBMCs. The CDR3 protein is CASSLRTSGNYEQYF. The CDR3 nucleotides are TGTGCCAGCAGCTTAAGGACTAGCGGTAACTACGAGCAGTACTTC.